These 32 T cell receptor beta chains originate from one sample sequenced in a study of T-cell reconstitution after alpha-beta-depleted transplantation in children. This sample's TCRbeta library carried unique molecular identifier barcodes. TCRdb redid the calling of the PCR reads with MiXCR, one entry per CDR3 protein. The sample contains some 180,000 distinct CDR3 sequences, about 7% of which appear only once. Sample: PBMCs, taken before TCRalphabeta/CD19-depleted stem cell transplant. Receptors were obtained from a boy younger than 10 with acute lymphoblastic leukemia, due to receive a stem cell transplant.

This clonotype was recorded at least ten times. V gene TRBV4-2 combines with J gene TRBJ2-7, with D possibly matching TRBD1 (5 bases). V was shortened by 1 base and J by 7 bases, with 11 bases between the two germline ends. This CDR3 has 13 amino acids. Germline V gene data show CDR1 as LGHNA and CDR2 as YNFKEQ. CDR3 protein: CASSQAGHREQYF. CDR3 nucleotides: TGTGCCAGCAGCCAAGCCGGGCACAGGGAGCAGTACTTC.

This clonotype appeared a few times. CDR3 sequence reads: CASSVVAGATDTQYF. Written as DNA, the CDR3 is TGTGCCAGCAGCGTAGTGGCGGGAGCTACAGATACGCAGTATTTT. The chain carries TRBV9 and TRBJ2-3, with 7 bases fitting TRBD2. The germline V gene encodes CDR1 SGDLS and CDR2 YYNGEE. Trimming removed 0 bases from V and 3 bases from J; junction bases left unmatched: 4. The CDR3 contains 15 residues.

Many counts were recorded for this clonotype. This chain joins TRBV20-1 and TRBJ1-5; D not certain. Trimming removed 6 bases from V and 2 bases from J, with 14 bases in between. This CDR3 is built from 14 residues. Germline CDR1 is DFQATT and CDR2 is SNEGSKA (reference sequence). The CDR3 here is CSASAGSGNQPQHF. The DNA of the CDR3 is TGCAGTGCCAGCGCCGGGTCGGGCAATCAGCCCCAGCATTTT.

This clonotype has ten or more counts. The genes are TRBV5-1 and TRBJ2-1, with 9 positions matching TRBD1. This CDR3 contains 17 residues. CDR1 and CDR2 from the germline V gene are SGHRS and YFSETQ. V was clipped by 2 bases and J by 5 bases; unmatched bases: 11. CDR3 nucleotides: TGCGCCAGCAGCTTTCTATCCGGACAGGGGATCGACAATGAGCAGTTCTTC. Protein: CASSFLSGQGIDNEQFF.

This clonotype was detected ten times or more. V gene TRBV15 combines with J gene TRBJ1-4, with a tentative D call TRBD1 (5 bases). The CDR3 is made up of 14 amino acids. Trimming removed 6 bases at V and 4 bases at J, with 12 bases between. Germline assignment: CDR1 LNHNV and CDR2 YYDKDF (reference sequence). CDR3: CATSLGQGNEKLFF. The CDR3 DNA reads TGTGCCACCAGTCTAGGGCAGGGTAATGAAAAACTGTTTTTT.

Details on this clonotype: A much larger clone differs by one base, so this may be a read error. The chain uses TRBV7-9 and TRBJ1-5; the match to TRBD1 covers 8 bases. The V and J ends lost 5 bases and 10 bases, in that order; junction bases with no gene match: 7. The germline CDR1 and CDR2 sequences are SEHNR and FQNEAQ (reference sequence). This CDR3 is 13 amino acids long. CDR3 loop: CASSRGQGHPQHF. CDR3 coding DNA: TGTGCCAGCAGCCGCGGACAGGGCCACCCCCAGCATTTT.

A word on this clonotype: Just one base apart from a much larger clone, this may be a read error. This likely comes from a read error, as the CDR3 has no conserved phenylalanine or tryptophan at its end. This chain connects TRBV7-9 to TRBJ1-3; D gene uncertain. V was clipped by 4 bases and J by 0 bases, with 13 bases between them. Germline CDR1 reads SEHNR; CDR2 reads FQNEAQ (reference sequence). This CDR3 has 16 residues. DNA for the CDR3: TGTGCCAGCAGCTCCGTACGGGTGAGCTCTGGAAACACCATATATTCT. Its translation is CASSSVRVSSGNTIYS.

This clonotype was counted ten times or more. The J gene is TRBJ2-1, the V gene TRBV11-1; D tentatively reads TRBD1 or TRBD2 (7 bases each). Trimming removed 0 bases from V and 7 bases from J, with 22 bases in between. Germline CDR1 reads SGHAT; CDR2 reads FQDESV (reference sequence). The CDR3 runs 18 residues. For the CDR3, the DNA is TGTGCCAGCAGCTTAGCGCTTACTACAGGGGAGGGCTTGAATGAGCAGTTCTTC. Translation gives CASSLALTTGEGLNEQFF.

This clonotype was counted only a few times. This chain links TRBV15 with TRBJ1-2; D is perhaps TRBD1 (5 bases). This CDR3 spans 17 amino acids. Per the germline V gene, CDR1 is LNHNV and CDR2 is YYDKDF (reference sequence). V was pared by 0 bases and J by 6 bases, with 20 bases between. This CDR3 is CATSRDRRWQGVDGYTF. The CDR3 nucleotides read TGTGCCACCAGCAGAGATCGGCGGTGGCAGGGAGTAGATGGCTACACCTTC.

This clonotype occurred many times. The chain has TRBV11-3 and TRBJ2-2; perhaps D is TRBD1 or TRBD2 (5 bases each). V was clipped by 4 bases and J by 6 bases, with 9 bases between them. Germline values: CDR1 SGHNT, CDR2 YENEEA. There are 13 residues in the CDR3. CDR3 bases: TGTGCCAGCAGCTGGGGGAGTGCCGGGGAGCTGTTTTTT. It yields the protein CASSWGSAGELFF.

This clonotype occurred a few times. The chain is built from TRBV12-3 or TRBV12-4 and TRBJ2-1, with D perhaps matching TRBD2 (6 bases). The CDR3 loop spans 15 amino acids. The V gene lost 6 bases and the J gene lost 5 bases, with 17 bases spanning the gap. CDR3 nucleotide sequence: TGTGCCAGCAGGGCCCTGGGGACTCGAAACAATGAGCAGTTCTTC. It codes for CASRALGTRNNEQFF.

In this sample, this clonotype turned up many times. J is TRBJ1-2 and V is TRBV2, with 8 bases aligning to TRBD1. The V and J ends lost 9 bases and 4 bases, in that order; junction bases with no gene match: 4. The V gene's germline CDR1 is SNHLY and CDR2 FYNNEI. The CDR3 has 12 residues. The CDR3 region has the DNA TGTGCCAGTCGGACAGGGACCTATGGCTACACCTTC. It translates to CASRTGTYGYTF.

The V call is TRBV20-1, the J call TRBJ2-7; D remains ambiguous. CDR3 length equals 14 residues. The germline V gene has CDR1 DFQATT and CDR2 SNEGSKA (reference sequence). V lost 0 bases and J lost 0, with 9 bases in between. The CDR3 loop is CSARERRISYEQYF. DNA for the CDR3: TGCAGTGCTAGAGAAAGGCGTATCTCCTACGAGCAGTACTTC.

This clonotype is a singleton in its sample. The chain couples TRBV2 to TRBJ2-1; D not resolved. The germline V gene has CDR1 SNHLY and CDR2 FYNNEI. The V and J ends lost 9 bases and 10 bases respectively, with 10 bases between them. The CDR3 runs to 10 residues. CDR3 DNA: TGTGCCAGGACGTCAGACGAGCAGTTCTTC. This encodes CARTSDEQFF.

This clonotype was counted many times. V is TRBV6-1 and J is TRBJ2-3, with a tentative D call TRBD1 (5 bases). This CDR3 contains 14 residues. V was trimmed by 7 bases and J by 1 base, leaving 12 bases between them. Germline V gene sequence: CDR1 MNHNS, CDR2 SASEGT. The CDR3 sequence: CASKQGRGTDTQYF. The CDR3 bases are TGTGCCAGCAAGCAGGGAAGGGGCACAGATACGCAGTATTTT.

The V gene is TRBV4-2, the J gene TRBJ2-5, with D possibly matching TRBD1 (6 bases). Trimming took off 1 base at V and 4 bases at J, with 10 bases between the two ends. Germline lookup yields CDR1 LGHNA and CDR2 YNFKEQ. The CDR3 is 14 amino acids. The CDR3 DNA is TGTGCCAGCAGCCAAGTCCTAGGGGGAGAGACCCAGTACTTC. This encodes CASSQVLGGETQYF.

At least ten counts were recorded for this clonotype. One junction end disagrees with the germline gene, perhaps due to a read error. This chain uses TRBV20-1 with TRBJ2-7; D uncertain. Germline-derived CDR1 and CDR2 are DFQATT and SNEGSKA (reference sequence). The CDR3 length is 13 residues. CDR3 in amino acids: CIARYGPLYEQYF. As DNA, the CDR3 is TGCATTGCTAGATACGGTCCCCTCTACGAGCAGTACTTC.

V gene TRBV2 combines with J gene TRBJ2-3, with D maybe TRBD1 (7 bases). Germline V gene data show CDR1 as SNHLY and CDR2 as FYNNEI. V was cut by 7 bases and J by 2 bases, with 19 bases left in between. The CDR3 is made up of 16 amino acids. CDR3 residues: CASTPWGDRLTDTQYF. CDR3 DNA sequence: TGTGCCAGCACCCCCTGGGGGGACAGACTCACAGATACGCAGTATTTT.

This clonotype was detected ten times or more. This chain joins TRBV12-3 or TRBV12-4 and TRBJ2-7; TRBD1 agrees at 10 bases. This CDR3 is built from 14 residues. V shed 4 bases and J 3 bases; nucleotides not matched to a gene: 3. As DNA, the CDR3 is TGTGCCAGCAGTTCGCGGACAGGGGGCTACGAGCAGTACTTC. Protein: CASSSRTGGYEQYF.

The J gene is TRBJ2-7, the V gene TRBV25-1; D ambiguous. Deletions cut 6 bases from V and 2 bases from J, with 17 bases between. The CDR3 runs 15 residues. The germline V gene encodes CDR1 MGHDK and CDR2 SYGVNS. CDR3 in amino acids: CASSYGRSLAYEQYF. The CDR3 DNA follows: TGTGCCAGCAGCTATGGACGGTCCTTAGCCTACGAGCAGTACTTC.

This clonotype was observed at least ten times. This chain uses TRBV28 with TRBJ2-1, with D possibly TRBD2 on 6 matching bases. This CDR3 spans 15 amino acids. Deletions cut 2 bases from V and 5 bases from J, with 13 bases between. The germline V gene has CDR1 MDHEN and CDR2 SYDVKM. The CDR3 protein is CASSLGTYQHNEQFF. The CDR3, as DNA: TGTGCCAGCAGTTTAGGGACTTACCAACACAATGAGCAGTTCTTC.

This clonotype has only a few counts. This rearrangement joins TRBV28 to TRBJ1-2; 7 bases match TRBD1. The CDR3 runs 13 residues. The ends lost 7 bases at V and 8 bases at J; junction bases unmatched: 10. Germline values: CDR1 MDHEN, CDR2 SYDVKM. CDR3 nucleotides: TGTGCCAGCAAACCCCAGGGGGGGGAAGGCTACACCTTC. It yields the protein CASKPQGGEGYTF.

This clonotype was seen repeatedly, ten times or more. The V call is TRBV29-1, the J call TRBJ2-7, with 9 bases that match TRBD2. Germline CDR1 SQVTM, CDR2 ANQGSEA. The CDR3 has 14 residues. V was pared by 6 bases and J by 7 bases, with 13 bases of the junction left unmatched. This CDR3 is CSVGGREGLGEQYF. The CDR3 nucleotides are TGCAGCGTAGGCGGGCGGGAGGGCCTCGGGGAGCAGTACTTC.

This clonotype was seen many times. The rearrangement joins TRBV25-1 to TRBJ2-7, with D perhaps matching TRBD2 (7 bases). CDR3 length: 15 residues. The germline gives CDR1 MGHDK, CDR2 SYGVNS. V lost 3 bases to trimming and J lost 0 bases, with 12 bases between them. CDR3 residues: CASSDVGGVSYEQYF. CDR3 DNA: TGTGCCAGCAGTGACGTAGGGGGGGTCTCCTACGAGCAGTACTTC.

The table lists this clonotype with a few counts. The chain joins TRBV7-9 to TRBJ1-2; tentative D call: TRBD1 (6 bases). Germline V gene lookup returns CDR1 SEHNR and CDR2 FQNEAQ (reference sequence). V was shortened by 7 bases and J by 11 bases, with 17 bases between the two germline ends. CDR3 length: 12 amino acids. In DNA form, the CDR3 reads TGTGCCAGCATCGAGGGGGAAGAAGTTTACACCTTC. It yields the protein CASIEGEEVYTF.

Notes on this clonotype: An end of the junction differs from the germline gene, which may be a read error. The rearrangement links TRBV20-1 to TRBJ2-7; no firm D call. CDR1 is DFQATT and CDR2 is SNEGSKA in the germline V gene (reference sequence). The CDR3 has 14 residues. The CDR3 bases are TGCAGTGCTAGAGCAGGCGGCAAAATCTACGACCAGTACTTC. It translates to CSARAGGKIYDQYF.

This clonotype was observed many times. V gene TRBV7-2 combines with J gene TRBJ1-5, with D perhaps matching TRBD1 (5 bases). This CDR3 contains 15 residues. The V gene lost 4 bases and the J gene lost 3 bases, with 13 bases spanning the gap. CDR1 is SGHTA and CDR2 is FQGNSA in the germline V gene. The chain's CDR3 is CASSYQGSYNQPQHF. CDR3 DNA sequence: TGTGCCAGCAGCTACCAGGGCAGTTACAATCAGCCCCAGCATTTT.

This clonotype was found a few times. The rearrangement joins TRBV10-3 to TRBJ2-7; 10 positions agree with TRBD1. Germline CDR1 is ENHRY and CDR2 is SYGVKD. V shed 6 bases and J 0 bases; nucleotides not matched to a gene: 8. The CDR3 runs 16 residues. CDR3 in amino acids: CAISREGTGDSYEQYF. The CDR3 nucleotides are TGTGCCATCAGCCGAGAAGGGACAGGGGACTCCTACGAGCAGTACTTC.

The chain links TRBV5-1 to TRBJ2-1; 7 positions match TRBD1. This CDR3 comprises 15 residues. CDR1 and CDR2 from the germline V gene are SGHRS and YFSETQ. J was trimmed by 4 bases and V by 0 bases; bases with no gene match: 4. In DNA form, the CDR3 reads TGCGCCAGCAGCTTGGCCGGGACAGTTTACAATGAGCAGTTCTTC. It translates to CASSLAGTVYNEQFF.

The table lists this clonotype with a few counts. J is TRBJ2-7 and V is TRBV12-3 or TRBV12-4, with D perhaps matching TRBD2 (5 bases). The germline V and J ends were trimmed by 6 bases and 4 bases, with 13 bases remaining between them. This CDR3 region has 13 residues. The CDR3 sequence is CASSPLGVYEQYF. The CDR3, as DNA: TGTGCCAGCAGCCCTCTCGGGGTGTACGAGCAGTACTTC.

A few counts support this clonotype. The V and J genes are TRBV20-1 and TRBJ1-5; no firm D call. Trimming took 0 bases from V and 8 from J, leaving 8 bases between them. The germline V gene encodes CDR1 DFQATT and CDR2 SNEGSKA (reference sequence). This CDR3 contains 12 residues. The CDR3 DNA reads TGCAGTGCTAGAGATCTAAGTGAGCCCCAGCATTTT. Translation: CSARDLSEPQHF.

Of note for this clonotype: With a much larger clone just one base away, this may be a read error. This chain links TRBV6-1 with TRBJ2-3, with 10 nucleotides matching TRBD1. The junction had 11 bases not matched to a gene; V was cut back by 6 bases and J by 5 bases. There are 16 residues in the CDR3. Germline CDR1 reads MNHNS; CDR2 reads SASEGT. The CDR3 sequence: CASSHAPGQGRDTQYF. In DNA form, the CDR3 reads TGTGCCAGCAGCCACGCTCCGGGACAGGGGCGAGATACGCAGTATTTT.